This T cell receptor beta chain was sequenced for a study of blood T cell repertoires in COVID-19. Individuals aged about 18 to 89 years were recruited from 24 US areas. V shed 1 base and J shed 6 bases, with 11 bases lying between them. This CDR3 comprises 14 residues. The germline V gene encodes CDR1 SGHTS and CDR2 YDEGEE. Here immunoSEQ multiplex PCR was the method, and the copy in TCRdb shows in-frame clones only, minus some. The sample yields almost 250,000 clones, roughly 89% seen once. The receptor was derived from a young woman who had recovered from COVID-19. The chain couples TRBV5-8 to TRBJ2-1; possible D gene TRBD1, 5 bases. Sequences were obtained from PBMCs or T cells enriched from blood (not recorded which). DNA for the CDR3: TGTGCCAGCAGCTTGTCCAGGGCCCTCAATGAGCAGTTCTTC. This codes for CASSLSRALNEQFF.